This TCR beta chain was sequenced for a study of blood T cell repertoires in COVID-19. In the study overall: From the United States, Italy and Spain came samples of acute and convalescent COVID-19. From T cells, B-cell-depleted T cells, or PBMCs came the material, which was cDNA or gDNA.

Original methodology: Amplifying reference gene primers gave estimates of nucleated cell counts. Repertoires were generated with immunoSEQ multiplex PCR, while TCRdb's copy carries only in-frame clones and drops some. The V and J calls and the clone size are those of that table, but D and trimming were determined from the DNA. Of fewer than 25,000 clones listed, 75% to 90% are singletons. The material sequenced was peripheral blood. This clonotype was sampled from a human donor with acute or convalescent COVID-19. The donor label of this sample is uncertain.

CDR3 loop: CASSSGTRRGYTF. Written as DNA, the CDR3 is TGTGCCAGCAGTTCCGGCACCCGGCGGGGCTACACCTTC. The chain is built from TRBV27 and TRBJ1-2, with D uncertain. This CDR3 has 13 residues. Germline assignment: CDR1 MNHEY and CDR2 SMNVEV (reference sequence). Trimming pared 4 bases from V and 8 bases from J, leaving 14 bases between.